This is a list of T cell receptor beta chains from one sample in a study of T cells after posttransplantation cyclophosphamide. Generated by immunoSEQ multiplex PCR, the TCRdb table keeps only in-frame clones and is missing some. The sample lists a few thousand clones, roughly 96% seen once, with less than 0.75% in the top ten. Sequenced input: naive CD4+ T cells sorted from PBMCs. The receptors originated from a man over 45. The CDR3 runs from the conserved cysteine through the conserved F or W. A D gene is named only where the DNA matches it firmly. Rows give clone size only sometimes, using once, few, many, or a class for an expanded clone.

cdr3_length: 14; d_call: NA; j_call: TRBJ1-6; clone_size: NA; v_call: TRBV18; cdr3_aa: CASSPSGGHSPLHF; cdr3_nt: TGTGCCAGCTCCCCCTCGGGAGGGCATTCACCCCTCCACTTT
cdr3_length: 17; d_call: TRBD1; j_call: TRBJ1-1; clone_size: NA; v_call: TRBV19; cdr3_aa: CASSTRYRGHAITEAFF; cdr3_nt: TGTGCCAGTAGTACCCGATACAGGGGTCACGCGATCACTGAAGCTTTCTTT
cdr3_length: 14; d_call: TRBD1; j_call: TRBJ1-1; clone_size: NA; v_call: TRBV5-8; cdr3_aa: CASSLGTGDSEAFF; cdr3_nt: TGTGCCAGCAGCTTGGGGACAGGGGATTCTGAAGCTTTCTTT
cdr3_length: 15; d_call: TRBD2; j_call: TRBJ2-5; clone_size: NA; v_call: TRBV5-1; cdr3_aa: CASSPGTSGQETQYF; cdr3_nt: TGCGCCAGCAGCCCCGGGACTAGCGGGCAAGAGACCCAGTACTTC
cdr3_length: 12; d_call: TRBD1; j_call: TRBJ1-1; clone_size: NA; v_call: TRBV19; cdr3_aa: CASTDRVSEAFF; cdr3_nt: TGTGCCAGTACCGACAGGGTATCAGAAGCTTTCTTT
cdr3_length: 15; d_call: TRBD2; j_call: TRBJ2-3; clone_size: once; v_call: TRBV19; cdr3_aa: CASSIASGRLDTQYF; cdr3_nt: TGTGCCAGTAGTATCGCTAGCGGGAGATTGGATACGCAGTATTTT
cdr3_length: 13; d_call: NA; j_call: TRBJ2-1; clone_size: NA; v_call: TRBV6-5; cdr3_aa: CASSPATGNEQFF; cdr3_nt: TGTGCCAGCAGTCCCGCTACAGGGAATGAGCAGTTCTTC
cdr3_length: 16; d_call: TRBD2; j_call: TRBJ2-1; clone_size: NA; v_call: TRBV10-3; cdr3_aa: CAISRSGTSGHNEQFF; cdr3_nt: TGTGCCATCAGTCGATCCGGGACTAGCGGGCATAATGAGCAGTTCTTC
cdr3_length: 13; d_call: NA; j_call: TRBJ1-2; clone_size: NA; v_call: TRBV28; cdr3_aa: CASSLLSGYGYTF; cdr3_nt: TGTGCCAGCAGTTTACTTTCAGGCTATGGCTACACCTTC
cdr3_length: 15; d_call: NA; j_call: TRBJ1-1; clone_size: NA; v_call: TRBV6-1; cdr3_aa: CASSDWAWQGTEAFF; cdr3_nt: TGTGCCAGCAGTGATTGGGCCTGGCAGGGCACTGAAGCTTTCTTT
cdr3_length: 12; d_call: NA; j_call: TRBJ1-4; clone_size: NA; v_call: TRBV5-6; cdr3_aa: CASSTTWEKLFF; cdr3_nt: TGTGCCAGCTCTACTACATGGGAAAAACTGTTTTTT
cdr3_length: 14; d_call: NA; j_call: TRBJ2-1; clone_size: NA; v_call: TRBV5-1; cdr3_aa: CASSLYEAGREQFF; cdr3_nt: TGCGCCAGCAGCCTTTATGAGGCGGGACGGGAGCAGTTCTTC
cdr3_length: 15; d_call: TRBD1; j_call: TRBJ1-5; clone_size: NA; v_call: TRBV28; cdr3_aa: CASSLRGRWSQPQHF; cdr3_nt: TGTGCCAGCAGTTTGAGGGGGCGTTGGAGTCAGCCCCAGCATTTT
cdr3_length: 11; d_call: NA; j_call: TRBJ2-7; clone_size: few; v_call: TRBV29-1; cdr3_aa: CSVDGGREQYF; cdr3_nt: TGCAGCGTTGACGGGGGTCGGGAGCAGTACTTC
cdr3_length: 14; d_call: NA; j_call: TRBJ2-2; clone_size: NA; v_call: TRBV19; cdr3_aa: CASSRTGRTGELFF; cdr3_nt: TGTGCCAGTAGTCGCACAGGGCGTACCGGGGAGCTGTTTTTT
cdr3_length: 15; d_call: TRBD1; j_call: TRBJ2-2; clone_size: NA; v_call: TRBV9; cdr3_aa: CASSDRGTNTGELFF; cdr3_nt: TGTGCCAGCAGCGACAGGGGAACGAACACCGGGGAGCTGTTTTTT
cdr3_length: 15; d_call: NA; j_call: TRBJ2-7; clone_size: once; v_call: TRBV13; cdr3_aa: CASSRRGSGASEQYF; cdr3_nt: TGTGCCAGCAGCCGGCGGGGTAGCGGTGCGTCCGAGCAGTACTTC
cdr3_length: 14; d_call: NA; j_call: TRBJ1-4; clone_size: NA; v_call: TRBV6-1; cdr3_aa: CASSEAPRREKLFF; cdr3_nt: TGTGCCAGCAGTGAAGCGCCCCGCCGGGAAAAACTGTTTTTT
cdr3_length: 13; d_call: TRBD1; j_call: TRBJ2-1; clone_size: NA; v_call: TRBV2; cdr3_aa: CASDGTGVNEQFF; cdr3_nt: TGTGCCAGCGACGGGACAGGGGTGAATGAGCAGTTCTTC
cdr3_length: 13; d_call: NA; j_call: TRBJ1-1; clone_size: few; v_call: TRBV7-9; cdr3_aa: CASSLDATTEAFF; cdr3_nt: TGTGCCAGCAGCTTAGATGCGACAACTGAAGCTTTCTTT
cdr3_length: 13; d_call: NA; j_call: TRBJ2-7; clone_size: NA; v_call: TRBV30; cdr3_aa: CAWSIGQTYEQYF; cdr3_nt: TGTGCCTGGAGTATAGGACAAACCTACGAGCAGTACTTC
cdr3_length: 15; d_call: NA; j_call: TRBJ2-7; clone_size: few; v_call: TRBV6-6; cdr3_aa: CASSSPQTGSWEQYF; cdr3_nt: TGTGCCAGCAGTTCGCCCCAGACAGGATCCTGGGAGCAGTACTTC
cdr3_length: 14; d_call: TRBD1; j_call: TRBJ1-2; clone_size: once; v_call: TRBV7-9; cdr3_aa: CASSFRDSRNGYTF; cdr3_nt: TGTGCCAGCAGCTTCCGGGACAGTAGAAATGGCTACACCTTC
cdr3_length: 12; d_call: TRBD1; j_call: TRBJ1-4; clone_size: NA; v_call: TRBV10-2; cdr3_aa: CASSGRDRPLFF; cdr3_nt: TGCGCCAGCAGTGGGCGGGACAGGCCTCTGTTTTTT
cdr3_length: 11; d_call: NA; j_call: TRBJ1-5; clone_size: NA; v_call: TRBV2; cdr3_aa: CASSEEGAQHF; cdr3_nt: TGTGCCAGCAGTGAAGAAGGAGCCCAGCATTTT
cdr3_length: 20; d_call: TRBD1; j_call: TRBJ2-3; clone_size: NA; v_call: TRBV7-8; cdr3_aa: CASSPRLQGLTLRSTDTQYF; cdr3_nt: TGTGCCAGCAGCCCTAGATTACAGGGGCTCACCCTCCGGAGCACAGATACGCAGTATTTT
cdr3_length: 15; d_call: TRBD1; j_call: TRBJ2-7; clone_size: NA; v_call: TRBV5-1; cdr3_aa: CASSLAAGTGYEQYF; cdr3_nt: TGCGCCAGCAGCTTGGCGGCAGGGACAGGCTACGAGCAGTACTTC
cdr3_length: 14; d_call: TRBD2; j_call: TRBJ2-1; clone_size: NA; v_call: TRBV7-3; cdr3_aa: CASSLLGLAGEQFF; cdr3_nt: TGTGCCAGCAGCTTATTAGGACTAGCGGGAGAGCAGTTCTTC
cdr3_length: 13; d_call: NA; j_call: TRBJ2-5; clone_size: NA; v_call: TRBV29-1; cdr3_aa: CSVVRTAQETQYF; cdr3_nt: TGCAGCGTTGTCCGGACAGCCCAAGAGACCCAGTACTTC
cdr3_length: 17; d_call: TRBD2; j_call: TRBJ2-7; clone_size: NA; v_call: TRBV10-2; cdr3_aa: CASSAAPGTSGRNEQYF; cdr3_nt: TGCGCCAGCAGTGCCGCCCCCGGGACTAGCGGCAGGAACGAGCAGTACTTC
cdr3_length: 15; d_call: TRBD1; j_call: TRBJ1-1; clone_size: NA; v_call: TRBV27; cdr3_aa: CASSPQQGARTEAFF; cdr3_nt: TGTGCCAGCAGTCCACAACAGGGGGCGCGGACTGAAGCTTTCTTT
cdr3_length: 15; d_call: NA; j_call: TRBJ1-6; clone_size: once; v_call: TRBV6-5; cdr3_aa: CASSLDGGKNSPLHF; cdr3_nt: TGTGCCAGCAGCCTGGACGGGGGGAAGAATTCACCCCTCCACTTT
cdr3_length: 17; d_call: TRBD1; j_call: TRBJ1-2; clone_size: NA; v_call: TRBV28; cdr3_aa: CASSTGQGANTNYGYTF; cdr3_nt: TGTGCCAGCAGTACCGGACAGGGAGCTAACACTAACTATGGCTACACCTTC
cdr3_length: 13; d_call: NA; j_call: TRBJ1-4; clone_size: NA; v_call: TRBV5-4; cdr3_aa: CASSLGAGEKLFF; cdr3_nt: TGTGCCAGCAGCTTGGGGGCTGGTGAAAAACTGTTTTTT
cdr3_length: 15; d_call: NA; j_call: TRBJ2-4; clone_size: NA; v_call: TRBV7-9; cdr3_aa: CASSIRQDLQNIQYF; cdr3_nt: TGTGCCAGCAGCATCAGACAGGATTTACAAAACATTCAGTACTTC
cdr3_length: 13; d_call: NA; j_call: TRBJ2-1; clone_size: NA; v_call: TRBV6-5; cdr3_aa: CASSPRENYEQFF; cdr3_nt: TGTGCCAGCAGTCCAAGGGAGAACTATGAGCAGTTCTTC
cdr3_length: 14; d_call: NA; j_call: TRBJ1-5; clone_size: NA; v_call: TRBV6-5; cdr3_aa: CASSSLGASQPQHF; cdr3_nt: TGTGCCAGCAGTTCGCTTGGGGCGAGCCAGCCCCAGCATTTT
cdr3_length: 17; d_call: TRBD2; j_call: TRBJ2-6; clone_size: NA; v_call: TRBV7-3; cdr3_aa: CASSLTSGGSGANVLTF; cdr3_nt: TGTGCCAGCAGCTTAACTAGCGGGGGGTCTGGGGCCAACGTCCTGACTTTC
cdr3_length: 12; d_call: NA; j_call: TRBJ1-1; clone_size: NA; v_call: TRBV4-1; cdr3_aa: CASSQHTTEAFF; cdr3_nt: TGCGCCAGCAGCCAGCACACCACTGAAGCTTTCTTT
cdr3_length: 15; d_call: TRBD2; j_call: TRBJ2-1; clone_size: NA; v_call: TRBV7-2; cdr3_aa: CASSSSGGYYNEQFF; cdr3_nt: TGTGCCAGCAGCTCTAGCGGGGGGTACTACAATGAGCAGTTCTTC
cdr3_length: 17; d_call: NA; j_call: TRBJ1-1; clone_size: NA; v_call: TRBV15; cdr3_aa: CATAPNRGWSMNTEAFF; cdr3_nt: TGTGCCACCGCACCCAATCGGGGATGGTCAATGAACACTGAAGCTTTCTTT
cdr3_length: 16; d_call: TRBD1; j_call: TRBJ1-5; clone_size: NA; v_call: TRBV7-6; cdr3_aa: CASSPGQGLSRQPQHF; cdr3_nt: TGTGCCAGCAGCCCCGGACAGGGTTTGAGTAGGCAGCCCCAGCATTTT
cdr3_length: 15; d_call: TRBD2; j_call: TRBJ2-1; clone_size: once; v_call: TRBV5-1; cdr3_aa: CASSLSRLAGEVQFF; cdr3_nt: TGCGCCAGCAGCTTGAGTCGGCTAGCGGGAGAGGTGCAGTTCTTC
cdr3_length: 17; d_call: TRBD2; j_call: TRBJ2-1; clone_size: once; v_call: TRBV9; cdr3_aa: CASSVGTSGRGYNEQFF; cdr3_nt: TGTGCCAGCAGCGTAGGGACTAGCGGGAGGGGGTACAATGAGCAGTTCTTC
cdr3_length: 13; d_call: TRBD1; j_call: TRBJ1-2; clone_size: NA; v_call: TRBV30; cdr3_aa: CAWSLGQGDGYTF; cdr3_nt: TGTGCCTGGAGTCTCGGGCAGGGGGATGGCTACACCTTC
cdr3_length: 16; d_call: NA; j_call: TRBJ2-5; clone_size: NA; v_call: TRBV19; cdr3_aa: CASSIAGMGLSETQYF; cdr3_nt: TGTGCCAGTAGTATAGCCGGAATGGGACTCTCTGAGACCCAGTACTTC
cdr3_length: 15; d_call: TRBD2; j_call: TRBJ2-3; clone_size: NA; v_call: TRBV7-3; cdr3_aa: CASSLVAGPTDTQYF; cdr3_nt: TGTGCCAGCAGCTTAGTAGCGGGACCCACAGATACGCAGTATTTT
cdr3_length: 18; d_call: TRBD1; j_call: TRBJ2-5; clone_size: NA; v_call: TRBV7-7; cdr3_aa: CASSRSYRGFPYQETQYF; cdr3_nt: TGTGCTAGCAGCCGTTCTTACAGGGGATTCCCGTACCAAGAGACCCAGTACTTC
cdr3_length: 17; d_call: TRBD2; j_call: TRBJ2-2; clone_size: NA; v_call: TRBV10-3; cdr3_aa: CAISESGRTTNTGELFF; cdr3_nt: TGTGCCATCAGTGAGTCCGGGAGGACAACGAACACCGGGGAGCTGTTTTTT